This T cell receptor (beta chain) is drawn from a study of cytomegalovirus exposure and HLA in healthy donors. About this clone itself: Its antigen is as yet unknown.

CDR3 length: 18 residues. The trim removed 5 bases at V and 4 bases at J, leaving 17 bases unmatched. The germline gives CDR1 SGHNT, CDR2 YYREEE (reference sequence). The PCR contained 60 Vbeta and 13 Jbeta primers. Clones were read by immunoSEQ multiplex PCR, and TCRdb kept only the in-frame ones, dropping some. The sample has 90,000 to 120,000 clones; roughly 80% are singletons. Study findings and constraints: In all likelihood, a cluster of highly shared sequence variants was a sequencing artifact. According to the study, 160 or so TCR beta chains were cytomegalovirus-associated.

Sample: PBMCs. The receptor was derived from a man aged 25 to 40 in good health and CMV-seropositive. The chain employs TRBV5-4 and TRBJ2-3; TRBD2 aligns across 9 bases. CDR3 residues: CASSRAYGGGASSDTQYF. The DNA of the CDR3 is TGTGCCAGCAGTCGCGCATATGGCGGGGGGGCATCTTCAGATACGCAGTATTTT.